This T cell receptor beta chain was recovered during a study of blood T cell repertoires in COVID-19. Study-wide background: Researchers got acute and convalescent COVID-19 samples from the United States, Italy and Spain. Sources were T cells, B-cell-depleted T cells, or PBMCs; the material itself was cDNA or gDNA.

V lost 2 bases, J lost 4 bases, and 19 bases lay in between. In germline, CDR1 is LGHDT, CDR2 YNNKEL (reference sequence). The CDR3 has 17 amino acids. In the source study's methods: Amplification from reference gene primers served as the basis for estimated nucleated cell counts. Method: immunoSEQ multiplex PCR; TCRdb's copy keeps in-frame clones and lacks some. The D gene and trimming were derived from the DNA, and the V and J assignments and clone size from that table. The sample lists around 140,000 clones, 80% to 85% seen once, with more than 1.3% in the top ten. This clone was seen a handful of times.

The chain joins TRBV3-1 (or the pseudogene TRBV3-2) to TRBJ2-3, with a weak D call TRBD2 (7 bases). The receptor's source is a man aged 55 to 70 with acute or convalescent COVID-19. Material: peripheral blood. CDR3 residues: CASSQLAWGGAADTQYF. In nucleotides, the CDR3 is TGTGCCAGCAGCCAACTGGCGTGGGGGGGGGCGGCAGATACGCAGTATTTT.